These T cell receptor beta chains were read from a single sample in a study of OX40 agonist ivuxolimab in advanced cancers. TCRdb's table, derived via immunoSEQ multiplex PCR, lists solely in-frame clones and lacks some. The repertoire holds over 70,000 clones, with about 90% as singletons. The starting material was CD4+ or CD8+ T cells sorted from blood, obtained in a trial of the OX40 agonist ivuxolimab. The source is an adult with an advanced solid tumor such as melanoma, head and neck, liver or kidney cancer. CDR3s include the opening cysteine and the closing phenylalanine or tryptophan. The D gene is left open where the match is weak. For some rows the clone size is stated as once, few or many, or as a class when expanded; others skip it.

V gene,clone size,J gene,D gene,CDR3 DNA,CDR3 protein
TRBV30,NA,TRBJ2-2,TRBD2,TGTGCCTGGAGTATACCGGGACTAGCGGGACCCGGGTACACCGGGGAGCTGTTTTTT,CAWSIPGLAGPGYTGELFF
TRBV5-4,NA,TRBJ1-2,NA,TGTGCCAGCAGCTTGGCCGCAGCTATCGTGGAAGGCTACACCTTC,CASSLAAAIVEGYTF
TRBV7-9,NA,TRBJ1-2,NA,TGTGCCAGCAGCTTAGCGCGAACAGGTCTGGACTATGGCTACACCTTC,CASSLARTGLDYGYTF
TRBV30,NA,TRBJ1-2,TRBD1,TGTGCCTGGAGTGACTCGGACAGGATGATATTAATCTATGGCTACACCTTC,CAWSDSDRMILIYGYTF
TRBV6-6,NA,TRBJ2-7,NA,TGTGCCAGCAGTTATGTAGGACTGTGGTACTTC,CASSYVGLWYF
TRBV6-5,few,TRBJ1-2,TRBD1,TGTGCCAGCATCCAAGGGGACAGCTATGGCTACACCTTC,CASIQGDSYGYTF
TRBV7-3,NA,TRBJ2-1,TRBD2,TGTGCCAGCAGCCGGGGGGACGCCGGGAATGAGCAGTTCTTC,CASSRGDAGNEQFF
TRBV7-8,NA,TRBJ2-7,TRBD1,TGTGCCAGCAGCCAAGGGGGCAGGGTTCACGAGCAGTACTTC,CASSQGGRVHEQYF
TRBV7-9,NA,TRBJ2-2,TRBD2,TGTGCCAGCAGCCTAATAGCGGGGTACACCGGGGAGCTGTTTTTT,CASSLIAGYTGELFF
TRBV5-4,NA,TRBJ2-7,NA,TGTGCCAGCAGCTTGGGGTCGAGCTCCTACGAGCAGTACTTC,CASSLGSSSYEQYF
TRBV29-1,NA,TRBJ2-7,NA,TGCAGCGTTGGCGGGAATTACGAGCAGTACTTC,CSVGGNYEQYF
TRBV30,NA,TRBJ1-4,NA,TGTGCCTGGAGTAGACGCATGTGGGGGTTCAATGAAAAACTGTTTTTT,CAWSRRMWGFNEKLFF
TRBV5-6,NA,TRBJ2-7,NA,TGTGCCAGCAGCTCCGGGAATTCCTACGAGCAGTACTTC,CASSSGNSYEQYF
TRBV5-1,NA,TRBJ1-2,NA,TGCGCCAGCAGCTTGGGGGCTAACTATGGCTACACCTTC,CASSLGANYGYTF
TRBV7-9,large,TRBJ1-1,NA,TGTGCCAGCACATACGTAGGATTGGCGAACACTGAAGCTTTCTTT,CASTYVGLANTEAFF
TRBV5-1,NA,TRBJ1-4,TRBD1,TGCGCCAGCAGCCCCCAGGGGGCCGGGGAAAAACTGTTTTTT,CASSPQGAGEKLFF
TRBV7-9,once,TRBJ2-7,NA,TGTGCCAGCAGCTTAGGTTATAGGGAGCAAGGGTCCTACGAGCAGTACTTC,CASSLGYREQGSYEQYF
TRBV12-5,once,TRBJ2-5,NA,TGTGCTAGTGGTTTGGAAGTTCAAGAGACCCAGTACTTC,CASGLEVQETQYF
TRBV2,NA,TRBJ2-7,TRBD1,TGTGCCAGCAGTGACCCTGGACAGGACAACTACGAGCAGTACTTC,CASSDPGQDNYEQYF
TRBV7-3,NA,TRBJ2-3,NA,TGCGCCAGCAGCCAACGACTGGCACTGGGTAGCACAGATACGCAGTATTTT,CASSQRLALGSTDTQYF
TRBV11-2,NA,TRBJ2-4,NA,TGTGCCAGCAGCTCCTCAGGGGTGGCCAAAAACATTCAGTACTTC,CASSSSGVAKNIQYF
TRBV21-1,NA,TRBJ2-5,NA,TGTGCCAGGAAGCAGGGGTTAGACGCAAAGGAGACCCAGTACTTC,CARKQGLDAKETQYF
TRBV9,NA,TRBJ2-7,TRBD2,TGTGCCAGCAGCGAGACTAGCGGGAGCTACGAGCAGTACTTC,CASSETSGSYEQYF
TRBV7-9,NA,TRBJ1-2,TRBD1,TGTGCCAGCAGCCCGTCGGGACAGGGGGACTATGGCTACACCTTC,CASSPSGQGDYGYTF
TRBV28,NA,TRBJ1-5,NA,TGTGCCAGCAGTTTAGACAGACGCAAATCAGGCAATCAGCCCCAGCATTTT,CASSLDRRKSGNQPQHF
TRBV5-4,NA,TRBJ2-7,TRBD2,TGTGCCAGCAGCTTGCTAGCGGGAGACGAGCAGTACTTC,CASSLLAGDEQYF
TRBV15,NA,TRBJ2-1,NA,TGTGCCACCGGGACGACTAATGAGCAGTTCTTC,CATGTTNEQFF
TRBV5-1,NA,TRBJ2-7,NA,TGCGCCGGCAGCTTGGAGGTCTACCCCTACGAGCAGTACTTC,CAGSLEVYPYEQYF
TRBV5-4,NA,TRBJ2-3,TRBD1,TGTGCCAGCAGCCCGGGACAGGGGTCCACAGATACGCAGTATTTT,CASSPGQGSTDTQYF
TRBV4-1,NA,TRBJ2-1,TRBD1,TGCGCCAGCAGCCACCGGGACAGGGGGATCGATGAGCAGTTCTTC,CASSHRDRGIDEQFF
TRBV19,few,TRBJ1-1,NA,TGTGCCAGTAGACTCGACAACACTGAAGCTTTCTTT,CASRLDNTEAFF
TRBV6-5,NA,TRBJ1-2,NA,TGTGCCAGCAGTTACTCAGTGGACTATGGCTACACCTTC,CASSYSVDYGYTF
TRBV4-2,NA,TRBJ2-5,TRBD1,TGTGCCAGCAGCCAAGGAACAGGGGATCAAGAGACCCAGTACTTC,CASSQGTGDQETQYF
TRBV10-3,few,TRBJ2-2,TRBD2,TGTGCCATACGGACTAGCGGGACCACGAACACCGGGGAGCTGTTTTTT,CAIRTSGTTNTGELFF
TRBV5-6,NA,TRBJ1-2,TRBD1,TGTGCCAGCAGCCACCTTACAGGGGCGGATGGCTACACCTTC,CASSHLTGADGYTF
TRBV27,NA,TRBJ2-3,NA,TGTGCCAGCAGTTTCTTCTGGGGGGACGATACGCAGTATTTT,CASSFFWGDDTQYF
TRBV18,NA,TRBJ1-2,TRBD1,TGTGCCAGCTCACCACCGGGGGACAGGGTCCGCTACACCTTC,CASSPPGDRVRYTF
TRBV6-5,NA,TRBJ1-1,NA,TGTGCCAGCAGTTTGACTTTCGGACAGTTGAACACTGAAGCTTTCTTT,CASSLTFGQLNTEAFF
TRBV27,NA,TRBJ2-1,NA,TGTGCCAGCATGGTGGGGTCCACATACAATGAGCAGTTCTTC,CASMVGSTYNEQFF
TRBV28,NA,TRBJ1-5,NA,TGTGCCAGCAGTTTATTTACCGGGAATCAGCCCCAGCATTTT,CASSLFTGNQPQHF
TRBV4-2,NA,TRBJ1-4,NA,TGTGCCAGCAGCCAAGTACAGGCTTACGAAAAACTGTTTTTT,CASSQVQAYEKLFF
TRBV19,NA,TRBJ1-5,TRBD1,TGTGCCAGTAGTCCGCGACAGGGGTATAGCAATCAGCCCCAGCATTTT,CASSPRQGYSNQPQHF
TRBV5-6,once,TRBJ2-2,NA,TGTGCCAGCAGCTTGGCTGCGAACACCGGGGAGCTGTTTTTT,CASSLAANTGELFF
TRBV11-2,NA,TRBJ2-2,NA,TGTGCCAGCAGCAGGGTGTCCGGGGAGCTGTTTTTT,CASSRVSGELFF
TRBV27,NA,TRBJ2-1,NA,TGTGCCAGCAGTTTAGGTCGGGGCGCCTACAATGAGCAGTTCTTC,CASSLGRGAYNEQFF
TRBV6-1,NA,TRBJ2-7,TRBD2,TGTGCCAGCAGTGACGAACTAGCGGGAGGCTCCTACGAGCAGTACTTC,CASSDELAGGSYEQYF
TRBV2,NA,TRBJ2-1,TRBD2,TGTGCCAGCAATCGGGGGGGGCCCCACAATGAGCAGTTCTTC,CASNRGGPHNEQFF
TRBV6-5,NA,TRBJ2-7,TRBD2,TGTGCCAGCAGTTACGGAGGGAGGGCCGTCGAGCAGTACTTC,CASSYGGRAVEQYF
TRBV30,NA,TRBJ2-1,NA,TGTGCCTGGAGTGTCGACTTCAATGAGCAGTTCTTC,CAWSVDFNEQFF
TRBV7-9,NA,TRBJ1-4,TRBD1,TGTGCCAGCAGCTCGGGACAGGGAAATGAAAAACTGTTTTTT,CASSSGQGNEKLFF
TRBV30,medium-sized,TRBJ2-2,TRBD2,TGTGCCTGGAGTGTGGGGACTAGGGACACCGGGGAGCTGTTTTTT,CAWSVGTRDTGELFF
TRBV7-9,few,TRBJ1-1,NA,TGTGCCAGCAGCTTAAATAGTCATACTGAAGCTTTCTTT,CASSLNSHTEAFF
TRBV2,NA,TRBJ1-1,NA,TGTGCCAGCAGTCCGCGAGGGTTCGGGGTTATGAACACTGAAGCTTTCTTT,CASSPRGFGVMNTEAFF